The clone carrying this T cell receptor beta chain was detected once. Its specificity is unknown. After isolation, RNA underwent reverse transcription to generate cDNA as the sequencing template. Method: immunoSEQ multiplex PCR; TCRdb's copy keeps in-frame clones and lacks some. This sample has 150,000 or so clones, with approximately 65% found just once. This sample was taken from a study of CD8+ T cells in alopecia areata. Study-level findings and limits: It was less clear whether patients shared TCRs than it was in mice, possibly because of HLA.

Trimming stripped 8 bases from V and 13 bases from J, with 18 bases between. Germline V CDR1 and CDR2: MNHEY, SMNVEV (reference sequence). This CDR3 is 13 amino acids long. The receptor's source is a human donor with alopecia areata. The chain uses TRBV27 and TRBJ1-6; tentative D call: TRBD1 (6 bases). The specimen was CD8+ T cells sorted from blood, collected at week 0. The CDR3 loop reads CASSQGTGSPLHF. The CDR3 region has the DNA TGTGCCAGCTCACAGGGAACGGGTTCCCCCCTCCACTTT.